The next 26 T cell receptor beta chains were all read from a single sample in a study of graft-versus-host responses after intestinal transplantation. Assay: immunoSEQ multiplex PCR; the TCRdb copy retains only in-frame clones and omits some. The sample records about 18,000 clones, over 35% being singletons. This specimen consisted of alloreactive CD4+ T cells from a mixed lymphocyte reaction culture, obtained before intestinal transplant. The subset here: CFSE-low proliferating T cells sorted from approximately 6-day pre-transplant mixed lymphocyte reaction (GvH or HvG direction). Receptor source: a human patient who received an intestinal transplant.

The rearrangement joins TRBV7-2 to TRBJ2-3; D unresolved. Germline V lookup: CDR1 SGHTA, CDR2 FQGNSA. The V and J ends lost 2 bases and 1 base respectively, with 4 bases between them. CDR3 length equals 13 residues. The CDR3 DNA is TGTGCCAGCAGCTTATCCCGCACAGATACGCAGTATTTT. Protein: CASSLSRTDTQYF.

This clone was counted only a few times. The genes are TRBV10-3 and TRBJ2-1; the match to TRBD2 covers 14 bases. CDR1 is ENHRY, CDR2 SYGVKD, per germline. The CDR3 has 15 amino acids. V lost 6 bases, J lost 8 bases, and 6 bases stayed unmatched. The CDR3 reads CAISLTSGGAHEQFF. The CDR3 region has the DNA TGTGCCATCAGCTTGACTAGCGGGGGGGCCCATGAGCAGTTCTTC.

This sequence joins TRBV30 and TRBJ1-6; D remains unclear. The V end lost 3 bases, the J end lost 5 bases, and 5 bases lay between the germline ends. The germline gives CDR1 GTSNPN, CDR2 SVGIG (reference sequence). This CDR3 region has 12 residues. This CDR3 reads CAWRVNNSPLHF. The CDR3 bases are TGTGCCTGGAGGGTGAATAATTCACCCCTCCACTTT.

V usage is TRBV30 and J usage is TRBJ1-1; TRBD1 matches at 7 bases. The junction had 6 bases not matched to a gene; V was cut back by 8 bases and J by 6 bases. CDR1 and CDR2 (germline): GTSNPN, SVGIG (reference sequence). There are 11 residues in the CDR3. CDR3 bases: TGTGCCCAAGGGGGCCTCTCTGAAGCTTTCTTT. This gives the protein CAQGGLSEAFF.

This clone was found a few times. The V and J genes are TRBV5-1 and TRBJ1-1; D ambiguous. Trimming took off 1 base at V and 4 bases at J, with 11 bases between the two ends. The CDR3 spans 14 residues. The germline gives CDR1 SGHRS, CDR2 YFSETQ. The CDR3 loop is CASSLWSAGTEAFF. The CDR3 DNA reads TGCGCCAGCAGCTTGTGGTCTGCTGGCACTGAAGCTTTCTTT. Together with reference TRBV5-1 and TRBJ1-1, the CDR3 gives the full variable domain: KAGVTQTPRYLIKTRGQQVTLSCSPISGHRSVSWYQQTPGQGLQFLFEYFSETQRNKGNFPGRFSGRQFSNSRSEMNVSTLELGDSALYLCASSLWSAGTEAFFGQGTRLTVV.

This clone has only a few counts. The V call is TRBV5-1, the J call TRBJ2-1, with TRBD2 identical over 12 bases. From germline, CDR1 is SGHRS and CDR2 YFSETQ. The CDR3 is made up of 14 amino acids. The V gene end was trimmed by 0 bases and the J gene end by 12 bases; junction bases not matched to a gene: 4. CDR3 residues: CASSLELAGGRQFF. The DNA of the CDR3 is TGCGCCAGCAGCTTGGAGCTAGCGGGGGGGCGGCAGTTCTTC.

This clone has only a few counts. The chain combines TRBV25-1 with TRBJ1-5; the D gene is possibly TRBD1 (5 bases). The CDR3 is 14 amino acids. Trimming removed 4 bases from V and 3 bases from J, with 10 bases in between. Germline V gives CDR1 MGHDK, CDR2 SYGVNS. DNA of the CDR3: TGTGCCAGCAGTGGCGGGGGATTCAATCAGCCCCAGCATTTT. This codes for CASSGGGFNQPQHF.

V usage is TRBV4-1 and J usage is TRBJ1-1, with D possibly TRBD1 on 6 matching bases. V lost 4 bases, J lost 4 bases, and 19 bases lay in between. Per the germline V gene, CDR1 is MGHRA and CDR2 is YSYEKL. This CDR3 comprises 16 residues. The CDR3: CASSRVYRVWATEAFF. The DNA for the CDR3 is TGCGCCAGCAGCCGGGTTTACAGGGTCTGGGCCACTGAAGCTTTCTTT.

This clone showed up just a few times. V is TRBV6-1 and J is TRBJ1-2; D gene ambiguous. V lost 2 bases to trimming and J lost 2 bases, with 12 bases between them. The germline V gene has CDR1 MNHNS and CDR2 SASEGT. The CDR3 totals 15 residues. In DNA form, the CDR3 reads TGTGCCAGCAGTGAACGCGGACGTAAAAACTATGGCTACACCTTC. Protein: CASSERGRKNYGYTF.

CDR3 amino acids: CASSGQGNYGYTF. CDR3 DNA sequence: TGTGCCAGTAGTGGACAGGGAAACTATGGCTACACCTTC. The V gene is TRBV19, the J gene TRBJ1-2, with 8 bases matching TRBD1. V lost 5 bases to trimming and J lost 2 bases; unmatched junction nucleotides: 1. This CDR3 has 13 amino acids. Germline lookup yields CDR1 LNHDA and CDR2 SQIVND (reference sequence).

The V gene is TRBV11-3, the J gene TRBJ1-1; the D gene is possibly TRBD1 (5 bases). The CDR3 spans 17 residues. V dropped 5 bases and J dropped 1 base, with 20 bases sitting between them. CDR1 SGHNT and CDR2 YENEEA come from the germline V gene. The CDR3 DNA follows: TGTGCCAGCAGCCAAAATCACAGGCGCCTGACGAACACTGAAGCTTTCTTT. As protein: CASSQNHRRLTNTEAFF.

This chain joins TRBV18 and TRBJ1-1, with 10 bases that match TRBD1. The CDR3 is 16 residues long. Germline CDR1 and CDR2: KGHSH and LQKENI. V shed 1 base and J 1 base; nucleotides not matched to a gene: 3. This CDR3 is CASSPQRTGGNTEAFF. In DNA, the CDR3 is TGTGCCAGCTCACCACAAAGGACAGGGGGGAACACTGAAGCTTTCTTT.

This clone has more than one count but fewer than ten. The chain carries TRBV7-2 and TRBJ1-2; weak D call: TRBD1 (5 bases). This CDR3 is built from 16 residues. V lost 7 bases, J lost 0 bases, and 18 bases lay in between. The germline gives CDR1 SGHTA, CDR2 FQGNSA. In nucleotides, the CDR3 is TGTGCCAGCACCTCCCCTGGCGCGGGGCCTAACTATGGCTACACCTTC. Translated: CASTSPGAGPNYGYTF.

This clone turned up a few times. The gene calls are TRBV15 and TRBJ1-6, with no clear D. The CDR3 runs 16 residues. CDR1 LNHNV and CDR2 YYDKDF come from the germline V gene (reference sequence). The V gene lost 0 bases and the J gene lost 8 bases, with 14 bases spanning the gap. Written as DNA, the CDR3 is TGTGCCACCAGCAGAGAGGCACTAACTAGATATTCACCCCTCCACTTT. As protein: CATSREALTRYSPLHF.

The chain employs TRBV5-4 and TRBJ1-2; TRBD1 might be the D (5 bases). The CDR3 is 14 residues long. The V and J ends lost 0 bases and 8 bases respectively, with 14 bases between them. CDR1 is SGHNT and CDR2 is YYREEE in the germline V gene (reference sequence). The CDR3 DNA reads TGTGCCAGCAGCTTGGGACAGAGATCGGGGGGCTACACCTTC. Its translation is CASSLGQRSGGYTF.

The V and J genes are TRBV7-2 and TRBJ1-2; TRBD1 might be the D (5 bases). Trimming pared 4 bases from V and 7 bases from J, leaving 19 bases between. Per germline, CDR1 SGHTA and CDR2 FQGNSA. The CDR3 has 15 residues. This CDR3 is CASSSQGTAKVGYTF. In DNA form, the CDR3 reads TGTGCCAGCAGCTCCCAAGGGACTGCAAAGGTTGGCTACACCTTC.

The chain carries TRBV21-1 and TRBJ2-4; the table names TRBD1, a call not compared with the DNA. TRBV21-1 is marked as a pseudogene. This CDR3 is built from 17 residues. The CDR3 is CASSNRPDMRAKNIQYF. The CDR3 DNA follows: TGTGCCAGCAGCAACCGACCGGACATGAGGGCCAAAAACATTCAGTACTTC.

This clone occurred a few times. The V gene is TRBV6-1, the J gene TRBJ1-5; D gene ambiguous. Germline loops: CDR1 MNHNS, CDR2 SASEGT. There are 15 residues in the CDR3. The V end lost 6 bases, the J end lost 4 bases, and 16 bases lay between the germline ends. CDR3 protein: CASRDGLRLNQPQHF. In nucleotides, the CDR3 is TGTGCCAGCAGGGATGGACTTCGCCTTAATCAGCCCCAGCATTTT.

This clone showed up just a few times. This chain connects TRBV2 to TRBJ1-2, with a possible D match to TRBD1 (5 bases). CDR3 length: 15 residues. CDR1 is SNHLY, CDR2 FYNNEI, per germline. V lost 0 bases, J lost 4 bases, and 12 bases lay in between. CDR3 region: CASSEAGGGSYGYTF. The CDR3 nucleotides read TGTGCCAGCAGTGAAGCTGGGGGGGGGTCCTATGGCTACACCTTC.

This rearrangement joins TRBV19 to TRBJ2-3; weak D call: TRBD1 (6 bases). The CDR3 extends over 13 amino acids. Germline V CDR1 and CDR2: LNHDA, SQIVND (reference sequence). V lost 4 bases and J lost 1, with 6 bases in between. The CDR3 region has the DNA TGTGCCAGTAGTAGACAGGGCACAGATACGCAGTATTTT. Protein sequence: CASSRQGTDTQYF.

To note about this clone: Other DNA sequences in this specimen translate into the identical CDR3. The chain couples TRBV10-3 to TRBJ2-7; perhaps D is TRBD1 or TRBD2 (5 bases each). CDR3 length: 14 amino acids. With 10 bases removed from V and 7 bases from J, the gap between germline ends came to 23 bases. CDR1 is ENHRY and CDR2 is SYGVKD in the germline V gene. DNA for the CDR3: TGTGCCACCAGGCCGGGACCGCCCTCGGGGGAGCAGTACTTC. Translated: CATRPGPPSGEQYF.

This chain joins TRBV6-6 and TRBJ1-2; D not certain. CDR1 MNHNY and CDR2 SVGAGI come from the germline V gene (reference sequence). The CDR3 runs to 14 residues. V lost 7 bases to trimming and J lost 2 bases, with 14 bases between them. DNA of the CDR3: TGTGCCAGCACGAGTTGGAGTTTCAACTATGGCTACACCTTC. This codes for CASTSWSFNYGYTF.

The chain recombines TRBV5-6 with TRBJ2-5; the D is unclear. This CDR3 is built from 12 residues. Germline CDR1 reads SGHDT; CDR2 reads YYEEEE. V lost 2 bases and J 3 bases, leaving 5 bases between the germline ends. The CDR3 reads CASSFVEETQYF. CDR3 in DNA: TGTGCCAGCAGCTTCGTAGAAGAGACCCAGTACTTC.

The gene calls are TRBV5-6 and TRBJ1-1; D call uncertain. V dropped 0 bases and J dropped 1 base, with 7 bases sitting between them. CDR1 and CDR2 (germline): SGHDT, YYEEEE. This CDR3 has 14 residues. Written as DNA, the CDR3 is TGTGCCAGCAGCTTGGGACGGACGAACACTGAAGCTTTCTTT. It codes for CASSLGRTNTEAFF.

The chain has TRBV15 and TRBJ2-7; a weak D match, TRBD1 (6 bases). The V and J ends lost 0 bases and 3 bases respectively, with 12 bases between them. The CDR3 has 15 residues. Per the germline V gene, CDR1 is LNHNV and CDR2 is YYDKDF (reference sequence). Written as DNA, the CDR3 is TGTGCCACCAGCAGAGAATACGGACAGCACTACGAGCAGTACTTC. Its translation is CATSREYGQHYEQYF.

As to this clone: Relative to the germline gene, one junction end is altered; a read error may explain this. V usage is TRBV5-6 and J usage is TRBJ2-1, with unresolved D. The CDR3 has 14 residues. The germline V gene has CDR1 SGHDT and CDR2 YYEEEE. In DNA, the CDR3 is TGTGCCGGCAGCTTAGGGTGGCCCTACAATGAGCAGTTCTTC. Translated: CAGSLGWPYNEQFF.